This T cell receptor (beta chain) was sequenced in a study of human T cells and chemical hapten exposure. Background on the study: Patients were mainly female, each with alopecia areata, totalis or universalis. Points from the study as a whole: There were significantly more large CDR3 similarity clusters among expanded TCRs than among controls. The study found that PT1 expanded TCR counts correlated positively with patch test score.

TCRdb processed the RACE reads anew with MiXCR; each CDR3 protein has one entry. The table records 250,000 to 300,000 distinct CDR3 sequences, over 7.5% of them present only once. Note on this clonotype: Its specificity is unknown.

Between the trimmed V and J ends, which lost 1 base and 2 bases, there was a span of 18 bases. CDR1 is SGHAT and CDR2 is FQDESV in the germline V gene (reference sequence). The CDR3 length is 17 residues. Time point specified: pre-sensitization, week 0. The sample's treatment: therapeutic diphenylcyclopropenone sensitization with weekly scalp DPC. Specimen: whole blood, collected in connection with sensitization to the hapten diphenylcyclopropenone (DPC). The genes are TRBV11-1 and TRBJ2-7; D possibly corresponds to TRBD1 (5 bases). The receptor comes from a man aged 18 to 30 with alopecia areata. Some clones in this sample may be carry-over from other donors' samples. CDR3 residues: CASSLVNPAGRTYEQYF. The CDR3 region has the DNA TGTGCCAGCAGCTTAGTCAACCCAGCAGGGCGAACCTACGAGCAGTACTTC.